These 23 T cell receptor beta chains originate from one sample sequenced in a study of T cell responses to AZD1222 COVID-19 vaccine. This table comes from immunoSEQ multiplex PCR, and its TCRdb copy is limited to in-frame clones, with some not included. The sample carries more than 95,000 clones, more than 85% recorded once. This sample comprised peripheral blood, obtained 28 days after the second AZD1222 dose. All receptors come from an adult who received the AZD1222 COVID-19 vaccine.

The chain joins TRBV5-1 to TRBJ2-1; D remains unclear. Germline V gene lookup returns CDR1 SGHRS and CDR2 YFSETQ. The CDR3 contains 12 residues. V was pared by 0 bases and J by 6 bases, with 4 bases between. The CDR3 reads CASSLGANEQFF. The CDR3, as DNA: TGCGCCAGCAGCTTGGGGGCCAATGAGCAGTTCTTC.

This clone was observed once. The chain employs TRBV7-9 and TRBJ2-7; 7 bases map to TRBD1. V gave up 6 bases and J gave up 5 bases; unmatched junction bases: 4. This CDR3 spans 12 amino acids. Germline CDR1 is SEHNR and CDR2 is FQNEAQ (reference sequence). In DNA, the CDR3 is TGTGCCAGCAGGGGTGACAGGGACGAGCAGTACTTC. It yields the protein CASRGDRDEQYF.

This chain uses TRBV7-9 with TRBJ1-2, with a possible D match to TRBD1 (5 bases). This CDR3 comprises 17 residues. In germline, CDR1 is SEHNR, CDR2 FQNEAQ (reference sequence). Trimming shortened V by 2 bases and J by 4 bases, and 20 bases separated the two germline ends. CDR3 loop: CASSLSGWGKAGYGYTF. The DNA for the CDR3 is TGTGCCAGCAGCTTATCAGGGTGGGGTAAGGCAGGCTATGGCTACACCTTC.

CDR3 nucleotides: TGTGCCACCTCCCCGGCTGGGGGCTTTTTCTATGGCTACACCTTC. Translating it yields CATSPAGGFFYGYTF. J is TRBJ1-2 and V is TRBV19; a weak D match, TRBD1 (6 bases). This CDR3 is 15 amino acids long. Trimming removed 10 bases at V and 4 bases at J, with 22 bases between. CDR1 is LNHDA and CDR2 is SQIVND in the germline V gene (reference sequence). Variable domain in full (rest from reference TRBV19 and TRBJ1-2): DGGITQSPKYLFRKEGQNVTLSCEQNLNHDAMYWYRQDPGQGLRLIYYSQIVNDFQKGDIAEGYSVSREKKESFPLTVTSAQKNPTAFYLCATSPAGGFFYGYTFGSGTRLTVV.

The gene calls are TRBV6-5 and TRBJ1-1; D is undetermined. This CDR3 region has 14 residues. Germline lookup yields CDR1 MNHEY and CDR2 SVGAGI. Trimming took off 6 bases at V and 1 base at J, with 12 bases between the two ends. CDR3 in amino acids: CASREARANTEAFF. The CDR3 nucleotides read TGTGCCAGCAGGGAGGCCAGAGCGAACACTGAAGCTTTCTTT.

The chain recombines TRBV25-1 with TRBJ2-1, with 13 bases lining up with TRBD2. The germline V gene has CDR1 MGHDK and CDR2 SYGVNS. Losses at the gene ends were 6 bases for V and 2 bases for J; bases not matched to a gene: 10. The CDR3 runs to 18 residues. As DNA, the CDR3 is TGTGCCAGCAGGGGGTTAGGGACTAGCGGGAAGACCTACAATGAGCAGTTCTTC. Translating gives CASRGLGTSGKTYNEQFF.

This clone came up once. The chain recombines TRBV9 with TRBJ2-7, with D perhaps TRBD1 or TRBD2 (6 bases each). V gave up 6 bases and J gave up 5 bases, with 24 bases separating them. The germline V gene encodes CDR1 SGDLS and CDR2 YYNGEE. The CDR3 sequence is 16 residues long. Here the CDR3 reads CASTKQGGQHTDEQYF. CDR3 DNA: TGTGCCAGCACCAAACAGGGAGGACAACACACTGACGAGCAGTACTTC. The complete variable domain, with remaining parts taken from reference TRBV9 and TRBJ2-7, reads DSGVTQTPKHLITATGQRVTLRCSPRSGDLSVYWYQQSLDQGLQFLIQYYNGEERAKGNILERFSAQQFPDLHSELNLSSLELGDSALYFCASTKQGGQHTDEQYFGPGTRLTVT.

The gene calls are TRBV4-3 and TRBJ2-1, with D unclear. V was clipped by 4 bases and J by 5 bases, with 12 bases between them. The CDR3 spans 14 residues. The germline V gene has CDR1 LGHNA and CDR2 YSLEER. CDR3 region: CASSPSSNHNEQFF. CDR3 nucleotides: TGCGCCAGCAGCCCTTCATCCAACCACAATGAGCAGTTCTTC.

This sequence joins TRBV2 and TRBJ2-2; 13 nucleotides agree with TRBD2. The CDR3 is made up of 17 amino acids. Trimming took 6 bases from V and 8 from J; bases not matched to a gene: 12. CDR1 and CDR2 (germline): SNHLY, FYNNEI. CDR3 protein: CASRGTSGVPVRGELFF. CDR3 coding DNA: TGTGCCAGCAGGGGGACTAGCGGGGTACCCGTCCGGGGGGAGCTGTTTTTT.

This chain joins TRBV19 and TRBJ2-5; the D call may be TRBD1 or TRBD2 (5 bases each). Germline V gene lookup returns CDR1 LNHDA and CDR2 SQIVND (reference sequence). The germline V and J ends were trimmed by 0 bases and 7 bases, with 15 bases remaining between them. This CDR3 spans 15 amino acids. DNA of the CDR3: TGTGCCAGTAGTATAGATCACGGGACCCTGGGGACCCAGTACTTC. It encodes CASSIDHGTLGTQYF.

The CDR3, as DNA: TGTGCCAGCAGTTACGCGGGACCCTCCTACGAGCAGTACTTC. Its protein product is CASSYAGPSYEQYF. V and J are TRBV6-2 or TRBV6-3 and TRBJ2-7; D may be TRBD2 (6 bases). This CDR3 comprises 14 residues. Trimming left V 2 bases short and J 0 bases short, with 8 bases between. Germline CDR1 is MNHEY and CDR2 is SVGEGT.

The chain is built from TRBV12-3 or TRBV12-4 and TRBJ1-2; TRBD1 is a possible D gene (5 bases). This CDR3 contains 13 residues. V lost 1 base and J lost 2, with 5 bases in between. CDR3: CASSLGQNYGYTF. The CDR3 DNA reads TGTGCCAGCAGTTTAGGACAGAACTATGGCTACACCTTC.

The chain carries TRBV7-2 and TRBJ2-3; TRBD2 aligns across 7 bases. J lost 1 base, V lost 6 bases, and 4 bases had no gene match. Germline V gives CDR1 SGHTA, CDR2 FQGNSA. This CDR3 contains 14 residues. CDR3 coding DNA: TGTGCCAGCAGGAAGAGCGGGGGCACAGATACGCAGTATTTT. Amino acid sequence: CASRKSGGTDTQYF.

The V gene is TRBV7-3, the J gene TRBJ2-7, with 9 bases aligning to TRBD1. Per the germline V gene, CDR1 is SGHTA and CDR2 is FQGTGA. V shed 8 bases and J 6 bases; nucleotides not matched to a gene: 11. CDR3 length: 14 amino acids. The CDR3, as DNA: TGTGCCAGCTCACACGGGACAGGGAAAGGCGAGCAGTACTTC. Translated: CASSHGTGKGEQYF. The variable domain in full, completed from reference TRBV7-3 and TRBJ2-7, reads GAGVSQTPSNKVTEKGKYVELRCDPISGHTALYWYRQSLGQGPEFLIYFQGTGAADDSGLPNDRFFAVRPEGSVSTLKIQRTERGDSAVYLCASSHGTGKGEQYFGPGTRLTVT.

This chain links TRBV24-1 with TRBJ1-6; D is possibly TRBD1 (6 bases). This CDR3 contains 15 residues. Between the trimmed V and J ends, which lost 8 bases and 8 bases, there was a span of 18 bases. CDR1 KGHDR and CDR2 SFDVKD come from the germline V gene. The CDR3 spells CATNPPGGVDSPLHF. In DNA form, the CDR3 reads TGTGCCACCAACCCCCCGGGGGGCGTGGATTCACCCCTCCACTTT.

This clone was recorded once. The V gene is TRBV18, the J gene TRBJ2-1, with D maybe TRBD2 (6 bases). V was clipped by 2 bases and J by 0 bases, with 14 bases between them. Per the germline V gene, CDR1 is KGHSH and CDR2 is LQKENI. This CDR3 region has 17 residues. CDR3 bases: TGTGCCAGCTCACCATCTCTGCGCGGGAACTCCTACAATGAGCAGTTCTTC. Amino acids: CASSPSLRGNSYNEQFF.

The V call is TRBV5-8, the J call TRBJ2-5; tentative D call: TRBD1 (5 bases). The V end lost 0 bases, the J end lost 5 bases, and 11 bases lay between the germline ends. Germline CDR1 SGHTS, CDR2 YDEGEE. This CDR3 has 14 residues. The CDR3 protein is CASSLERGRETQYF. CDR3 bases: TGTGCCAGCAGCTTGGAAAGGGGTCGGGAGACCCAGTACTTC.

The V and J genes are TRBV7-2 and TRBJ1-5, with D possibly being TRBD1 (5 bases). The length of the CDR3 is 12 residues. V lost 4 bases and J lost 7, with 8 bases in between. CDR1 and CDR2 (germline): SGHTA, FQGNSA. As DNA, the CDR3 is TGTGCCAGCAGCTGGGGCGGGCAGCCCCAGCATTTT. The encoded protein is CASSWGGQPQHF.

The rearrangement uses TRBV6-1 and TRBJ1-2; TRBD1 aligns across 8 bases. The CDR3 covers 16 residues. Germline values: CDR1 MNHNS, CDR2 SASEGT. V lost 0 bases to trimming and J lost 8 bases; unmatched junction nucleotides: 11. CDR3 region: CASSEAEIGTGDGYTF. The CDR3 nucleotides read TGTGCCAGCAGTGAAGCGGAAATTGGGACAGGAGACGGCTACACCTTC.

The chain combines TRBV11-2 with TRBJ2-7, with D possibly being TRBD1 (5 bases). The CDR3 runs 15 residues. Trimming took 0 bases from V and 7 from J, leaving 16 bases between them. Germline CDR1 is SGHAT and CDR2 is FQNNGV. CDR3 in amino acids: CASSLDKYPGHEQYF. The DNA for the CDR3 is TGTGCCAGCAGCTTAGATAAGTATCCAGGGCATGAGCAGTACTTC.

This clone was seen more than once but under ten times. This chain joins TRBV3-1 (or the pseudogene TRBV3-2) and TRBJ1-6; possible D gene TRBD1, 6 bases. Germline CDR1 and CDR2: LGHDT and YNNKEL (reference sequence). The V end was cut by 1 base, the J end by 7 bases, with 11 bases between. The CDR3 spans 15 residues. CDR3 bases: TGTGCCAGCAGCCAAGGGACAGTTAGAAATTCACCCCTCCACTTT. Translation: CASSQGTVRNSPLHF.

This chain joins TRBV19 and TRBJ1-1; tentative D call: TRBD1 (6 bases). The germline V gene has CDR1 LNHDA and CDR2 SQIVND (reference sequence). Trimming left V 7 bases short and J 4 bases short, with 13 bases between. The CDR3 is 13 residues long. CDR3 nucleotides: TGTGCCAGTACCCAGGGGAGGGGCACTGAAGCTTTCTTT. Translated: CASTQGRGTEAFF. Based on the CDR3 plus reference TRBV19 and TRBJ1-1, the full variable domain is DGGITQSPKYLFRKEGQNVTLSCEQNLNHDAMYWYRQDPGQGLRLIYYSQIVNDFQKGDIAEGYSVSREKKESFPLTVTSAQKNPTAFYLCASTQGRGTEAFFGQGTRLTVV.

This chain joins TRBV27 and TRBJ2-5; TRBD1 agrees at 8 bases. Losses at the gene ends were 5 bases for V and 4 bases for J; bases not matched to a gene: 6. Germline lookup yields CDR1 MNHEY and CDR2 SMNVEV (reference sequence). The CDR3 is made up of 14 amino acids. CDR3 coding DNA: TGTGCCAGCAGTACCCGACAGGGGAGAGAGACCCAGTACTTC. Protein: CASSTRQGRETQYF.